Included here is one T cell receptor beta chain sequence, with context. It has no known antigen specificity. No base quality information exists; no much larger clone differs at one position. This record comes from a study of blood T cell repertoires in COVID-19 (dated by TCRdb to the early 2020s). Study-level background: Collaborator samples came from the United States, Italy and Spain and covered acute and convalescent phases of COVID-19. The samples were drawn from two sources: the first 160 participants of the ongoing ImmuneRACE study, and 1,254 subjects contributed by 6 global collaborators. Where available, HLA class I and class II types were taken from metadata supplied by the sample provider and were not determined by assay-based typing. The repertoires were released in a freely available public database meant as a resource for research on the immune response to SARS-CoV-2. The material from the prospective study consisted of cDNA or gDNA derived from T cells, B-cell-depleted T cells, or PBMCs. Sample metadata almost always included a de-identified subject ID, COVID-19 status, age in years and sex. Deeply sampled blood TCRbeta repertoires from subjects exposed to, actively infected with, or recovered from COVID-19 were included in the dataset. The research as a whole found: Clinical and demographic metadata were provided uncurated, with the amount varying by source and participant.

TCRbeta CDR3 regions were amplified from genomic DNA by means of the immunoSEQ Assay, a bias-controlled multiplex PCR. In the original analysis: The number of nucleated cells in each sample was estimated from the amplification of reference gene primers within the assay. To quantify the absolute abundance of each unique TCRbeta CDR3 rearrangement, sequence reads were collapsed and filtered. For each sample, productive Simpson clonality was calculated as the square root of Simpson's diversity index across productive rearrangements. The table was pulled from immuneACCESS by TCRdb, which kept in-frame rearrangements only. Such tables lose some clones; where checked, under half of the loss comes from unresolved V genes, and the rest has no known cause. V, J and clone size were drawn from that table, and D and trimming were deduced from the DNA. The table for this sample lists approximately 290,000 clones; about nine tenths of them were counted only once. Approximately 2.2% of the sample is in the top ten clones.

The collaborating institutions used their own protocols to collect whole blood in K2EDTA tubes. For TCRbeta analysis, collaborator samples were shipped as frozen whole blood, as isolated PBMCs, or as DNA extracted from either sample type. The CDR3 spans 14 residues, from the cysteine through the phenylalanine. Left in the record is the CDR3 DNA by itself, 42 bases read in frame from the first base. V sheds 6 bases and J sheds 5 bases, leaving 13 bases between their ends. The germline V gene (reference sequence) gives CDR1 as MNHEY and CDR2 as SMNVEV. The chain employs TRBV27 and TRBJ2-2; matching of 5 bases hints at TRBD2 as the D gene. Sequencing was performed on peripheral blood. The clonotype comes from a man younger than 35 with active or convalescent COVID-19. The CDR3 region reads CASRRARGTGELFF. The DNA reads TGTGCCAGCAGACGGGCCCGGGGAACCGGGGAGCTGTTTTTT.